This T cell receptor (beta chain) stems from a study of T cell repertoires in cytomegalovirus infection. Study-level information: Selected CMV epitopes included recently identified HLA-C-restricted ones as well as well-studied HLA-B-restricted ones. CMV infection plus the matching HLA type was flagged by public TCR beta signatures.

TCRdb reprocessed the reads with MiXCR, giving one entry per CDR3 protein. The sample holds approximately 1,000,000 distinct CDR3 sequences; 30% to 40% are singletons and the top ten take around 15%. The CDR3 is made up of 14 amino acids. Germline-derived CDR1 and CDR2 are SGHDN and FVKESK. V lost 1 base and J lost 6, with 10 bases in between. Findings and caveats of the study: HLA-C-restricted CMV clonotypes gave the most frequent clonotype in two of eight donors. Carriage of CMV together with the relevant HLA was identifiable through cumulative public TCR beta family frequency.

This clonotype occurred once. Its antigen is still unknown. The source material was cultured CD8+ T cells from PBMCs, sampled from culture after CMV antigen stimulation. The TCR was taken from a human donor in good health (CMV status not recorded). Some clones in this sample may be carry-over from other donors' samples. V gene TRBV14 combines with J gene TRBJ2-1, with D possibly matching TRBD2 (5 bases). In nucleotides, the CDR3 is TGTGCCAGCAGCCAAGCGGACTGGGGCAATGAGCAGTTCTTC. Residues: CASSQADWGNEQFF.